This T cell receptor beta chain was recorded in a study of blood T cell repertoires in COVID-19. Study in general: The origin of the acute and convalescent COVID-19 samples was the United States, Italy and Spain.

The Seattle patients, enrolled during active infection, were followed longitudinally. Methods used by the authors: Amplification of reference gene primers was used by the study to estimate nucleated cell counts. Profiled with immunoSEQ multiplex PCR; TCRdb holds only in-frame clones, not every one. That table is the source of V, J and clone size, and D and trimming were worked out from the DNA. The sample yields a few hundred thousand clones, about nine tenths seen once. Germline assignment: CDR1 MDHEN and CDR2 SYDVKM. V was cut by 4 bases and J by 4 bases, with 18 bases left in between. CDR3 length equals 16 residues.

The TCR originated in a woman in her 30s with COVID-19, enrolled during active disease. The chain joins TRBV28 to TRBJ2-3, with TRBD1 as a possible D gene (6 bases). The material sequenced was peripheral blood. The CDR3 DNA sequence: TGTGCCAGCAGTTCACAGGGTAGGTGGAGAGCAGATACGCAGTATTTT. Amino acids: CASSSQGRWRADTQYF. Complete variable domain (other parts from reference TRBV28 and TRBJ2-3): DVKVTQSSRYLVKRTGEKVFLECVQDMDHENMFWYRQDPGLGLRLIYFSYDVKMKEKGDIPEGYSVSREKKERFSLILESASTNQTSMYLCASSSQGRWRADTQYFGPGTRLTVL.